This TCR beta chain was sequenced during a study of T cell responses to AZD1222 COVID-19 vaccine (dated by TCRdb to 2020 to 2023). Background on the whole study: AZD1222 recipients whose second dose came at about 4 weeks and those whose second dose came at about 12 weeks were combined into one group, since spike-specific TCR depth and breadth did not differ between the two schedules. TCR sequencing was performed for 230 to 250 trial participants, of whom roughly 200 were given two doses of AZD1222 and around 25 were given two doses of MenACWY control vaccine. Enrollment into the trials was organized by age into subgroups of 18-55, 56-69 and 70-plus years, and those subgroups contained approximately 150, 30 and 60 TCR-sequenced participants, respectively.

The time point label here, explained by the study, means: baseline before first vaccination. The vaccinee samples were drawn from two UK trials, COV001 and COV002, one of which was a single-blind randomized controlled phase 2/3 trial testing AZD1222 (ChAdOx1 nCoV-19) in healthy adults. Trial participant PBMC samples were collected at day 0 and day 28 after the second dose for TCRbeta chain sequencing. Broader findings and caveats from the paper: Participants were mostly white British and included more females than males, and it was suggested by the authors that clonal diversity may have been underestimated. No day 14 peak-response samples were available, so repertoires were characterized only after the peak T cell response. Vaccine-associated CD4 TCRs spanned the whole spike protein, with dominant responses in regions 160-218 and 743-854. The 56-69-year group was small, and its depth increase did not reach significance, likely because of low power. Conclusions about previously exposed vaccinees are limited because only 6 or 7 AZD1222 recipients were SARS-CoV-2 seropositive at baseline. After two AZD1222 doses, both the breadth and the depth of spike-specific TCRs were significantly higher than at day 0 and than in MenACWY recipients. Reportedly, almost half of the unique spike-specific TCRs recognized epitopes lying outside the regions that are mutated in the B.1.351 and B.1.1.7 variants.

The V end gives up 6 bases and the J end 7 bases, leaving 11 bases in the junction not matched to a gene. The CDR3 measures 15 amino acids from cysteine to phenylalanine. Only the CDR3 DNA is retained, 45 bases long and in frame from the first base. The germline V gene encodes CDR1 MNHEY and CDR2 SVGAGI. As to this clone: Which antigen it targets is not known. Within one base of it there is no much larger clone, and no base qualities were kept.

The CDR3 regions of human TCRbeta chains were subjected to immunosequencing. For the original study's pipeline: Repertoire TCRs were checked for matches against a reference library of SARS-CoV-2-specific TCRs that had been generated using the MIRA antigen-specificity platform. Breadth was defined as the fraction of unique TCRs that were SARS-CoV-2-associated, and depth was defined as the fraction of total T cells that were SARS-CoV-2-associated. Using the MIRA data, each spike-specific TCR was assigned both to the spike region to which the TCR was reactive and to a CD4 or CD8 class. Log10-transformed breadth and depth values were compared by one-way ANOVA with Sidak's multiple comparisons tests. The table was pulled from immuneACCESS by TCRdb, which kept in-frame rearrangements only. Such tables lose some clones; where checked, under half of the loss comes from unresolved V genes, and the rest has no known cause. V, J and clone size derive from that table, while D and trimming were established from the DNA sequence. This sample comprises fewer than 150,000 clones, 85% to 95% of them detected only once. The ten top clones hold 0.9% to 0.95% of the sample.

The material sequenced was peripheral blood, taken on day 0 of AZD1222 vaccination. The rearrangement joined TRBV6-5 to TRBJ2-1; 8 bases in between match TRBD2. This receptor was taken from an adult in good health. The bases are TGTGCCAGCAGGCCCGCTAGCGGGCCCTGGAATGAGCAGTTCTTC. Its amino acids are CASRPASGPWNEQFF.